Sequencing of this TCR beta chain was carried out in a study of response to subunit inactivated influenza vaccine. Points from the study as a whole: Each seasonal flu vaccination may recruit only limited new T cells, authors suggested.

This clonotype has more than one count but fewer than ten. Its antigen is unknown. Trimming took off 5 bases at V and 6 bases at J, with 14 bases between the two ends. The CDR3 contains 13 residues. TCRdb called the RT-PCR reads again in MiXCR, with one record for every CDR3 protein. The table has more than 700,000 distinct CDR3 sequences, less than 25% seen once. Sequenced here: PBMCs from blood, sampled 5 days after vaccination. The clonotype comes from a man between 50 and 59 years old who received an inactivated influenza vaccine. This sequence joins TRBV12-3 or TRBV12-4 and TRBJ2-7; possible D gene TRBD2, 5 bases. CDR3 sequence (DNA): TGTGCCAGCAGTCTGAGGCTAGCTGGCGAGCAGTACTTC. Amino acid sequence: CASSLRLAGEQYF.